These T cell receptor beta chains were read from a single sample in a study of glioma-infiltrating T cells. One entry per CDR3 protein results from TCRdb running MiXCR on the multiplex PCR reads. The sample comprises about 130,000 distinct CDR3 sequences, roughly 25% of which are singletons, and roughly 15% rests with the top ten. What was sequenced was glioma tissue, nonneoplastic brain tissue, or PBMCs (not recorded which). Source of these receptors: a human donor with low-grade glioma or glioblastoma, undergoing nonglioma brain surgery, or in good health (not recorded which). Both conserved end residues are trimmed from each CDR3.

J | V | CDR3
TRBJ1-5 | TRBV7-8 | ASSLAGVGGYSNQPQH
TRBJ2-7 | TRBV6-1 | ASSIPGLAGYEQY
TRBJ2-5 | TRBV7-3 | ASSLRGSSGETQY
TRBJ1-4 | TRBV19 | ASRGLSNEKLF
TRBJ2-3 | TRBV11-2 | ASRTTDTQY
TRBJ1-1 | TRBV12-3/TRBV12-4 | ASIRAAGSEAF
TRBJ1-2 | TRBV30 | AWSAGTGGRNGYT
TRBJ2-5 | TRBV19 | ASCINQTQY
TRBJ2-1 | TRBV20-1 | SARRPAGIYEQF
TRBJ1-2 | TRBV20-1 | SARGATQGANYGYT